This T cell receptor beta chain was retrieved from a study of CD8 T cells in ankylosing spondylitis. This clonotype occurred many times. Its antigen is still unknown. TCRdb processed the 5' RACE reads anew with MiXCR; each CDR3 protein has one entry. The sample gives roughly 130,000 distinct CDR3 sequences, approximately 14% of which show up once; around 3% is in the top ten. Study conclusions and caveats: Some of the motif variants had earlier been found in reactive arthritis patients' fluid and blood. A TCR beta motif made of 7 to 9 highly homologous variants seemed typical of ankylosing spondylitis blood.

V lost 5 bases, J lost 6 bases, and 8 bases lay in between. CDR3 length: 12 residues. Germline CDR1 MNHEY, CDR2 SVGAGI. The sequencing input was blood, either unsorted or a sorted T cell fraction (not recorded which). J is TRBJ2-1 and V is TRBV6-5, with D uncertain. This TCR was recovered from a female donor with ankylosing spondylitis or in good health (not recorded which). The CDR3 spells CASSRDSNEQFF. CDR3 DNA: TGTGCCAGCAGTCGCGACTCCAATGAGCAGTTCTTC.